These T cell receptor beta chains were read from a single sample in a study of CD8 T cells in Susac syndrome. Each CDR3 protein is one row after TCRdb ran MiXCR on the immunoSEQ multiplex PCR reads. The data contain over 100,000 distinct CDR3 sequences, approximately 90% of them singletons. The specimen sequenced was CD8+ T cells from PBMCs. These TCRs come from a human donor in good health. Each CDR3 is given with its conserved first and last residue. The D gene is left open where the match is weak. Clone size appears in some rows only: once, few, many, or a class for an expanded clone.

J	length	size	D	V	CDR3	DNA
TRBJ1-3	16	-	-	TRBV23-1	CASSQYYRAAGNTIYF	TGCGCCAGCAGTCAATACTACAGGGCCGCTGGAAACACCATATATTTT
TRBJ1-3	16	-	TRBD1	TRBV2	CASSAQGAITGNTIYF	TGTGCCAGCAGTGCACAGGGGGCTATAACTGGAAACACCATATATTTT
TRBJ2-1	14	-	-	TRBV9	CASSPFRGYNEQFF	TGTGCCAGCAGCCCCTTTCGCGGATACAATGAGCAGTTCTTC
TRBJ2-7	15	-	TRBD1	TRBV10-3	CAISGQGARFYEQYF	TGTGCCATCAGCGGACAGGGAGCAAGATTCTACGAGCAGTACTTC
TRBJ1-1	15	-	-	TRBV12-3/TRBV12-4	CASSLDTLLNTEAFF	TGTGCCAGCAGTTTAGACACCTTATTGAACACTGAAGCTTTCTTT
TRBJ1-5	15	-	-	TRBV5-1	CASSPSGTAGQPQHF	TGCGCCAGCAGCCCCTCAGGGACTGCAGGCCAGCCCCAGCATTTT
TRBJ2-7	13	-	-	TRBV7-2	CASRRQAAYEQYF	TGTGCCAGCAGACGACAGGCGGCCTACGAGCAGTACTTC
TRBJ1-2	15	-	-	TRBV6-2/TRBV6-3	CASRLSRDRVTGYTF	TGTGCCAGCCGACTCTCCAGGGATCGGGTAACTGGCTACACCTTC
TRBJ1-2	12	-	-	TRBV7-9	CASRPANYGYTF	TGTGCCAGCAGGCCAGCTAACTATGGCTACACCTTC
TRBJ2-7	17	-	TRBD2	TRBV7-2	CASSLVASGGRSYEQYF	TGTGCCAGCAGCTTAGTGGCTAGCGGGGGGCGCTCCTACGAGCAGTACTTC
TRBJ2-1	14	-	-	TRBV3-1	CASRTTGRLFEQFF	TGTGCCAGCAGAACGACTGGACGTCTTTTTGAGCAGTTCTTC
TRBJ2-6	16	-	TRBD1	TRBV6-5	CASSYTTGAGANVLTF	TGTGCCAGCAGTTATACCACAGGGGCTGGGGCCAACGTCCTGACTTTC
TRBJ1-5	16	-	-	TRBV12-3/TRBV12-4	CASSTRTGPSNQPQHF	TGTGCCAGCAGTACACGAACAGGGCCTAGCAATCAGCCCCAGCATTTT
TRBJ2-3	11	-	-	TRBV10-3	CAIGMADTQYF	TGTGCCATCGGTATGGCAGATACGCAGTATTTT
TRBJ2-2	18	-	-	TRBV14	CASSQDRSGTKNTGELFF	TGTGCCAGCAGCCAAGATCGTTCCGGGACCAAGAACACCGGGGAGCTGTTTTTT
TRBJ2-7	13	-	-	TRBV7-7	CASSLVAADEQYF	TGTGCTAGCAGCTTAGTAGCGGCGGACGAGCAGTACTTC
TRBJ2-7	17	-	-	TRBV4-3	CASSQDGASHDLNEQYF	TGCGCCAGCAGCCAAGATGGGGCCAGCCACGATCTCAACGAGCAGTACTTC
TRBJ2-1	14	-	TRBD2	TRBV30	CAWETSGRANEQFF	TGTGCCTGGGAGACTAGCGGGAGGGCCAATGAGCAGTTCTTC
TRBJ2-2	18	-	TRBD2	TRBV7-2	CASGRGTSGRRVTGELFF	TGTGCCAGCGGGAGAGGGACTAGCGGGAGACGGGTAACCGGGGAGCTGTTTTTT
TRBJ2-7	15	-	-	TRBV7-9	CASSLAHNSHYEQYF	TGTGCCAGCAGCTTAGCCCACAACTCTCACTACGAGCAGTACTTC
TRBJ2-7	13	-	-	TRBV20-1	CSAIPNRIYEQYF	TGCAGTGCTATTCCGAATAGGATCTACGAGCAGTACTTC
TRBJ1-1	12	-	-	TRBV10-3	CASKNMNTEAFF	TGTGCCTCAAAGAACATGAACACTGAAGCTTTCTTT
TRBJ1-1	11	-	-	TRBV20-1	CSDVTRDRAFF	TGCAGTGATGTGACAAGGGACCGAGCTTTCTTT
TRBJ1-2	16	-	-	TRBV30	CAWSPLDQNRLYGYTF	TGTGCCTGGAGTCCCCTCGATCAAAACAGGCTCTATGGCTACACCTTC
TRBJ1-1	13	-	-	TRBV7-2	CASSLPTDHKAFF	TGTGCCAGCAGCTTACCCACAGATCATAAAGCTTTCTTT
TRBJ2-3	14	-	-	TRBV25-1	CASSDLPPALPQYF	TGTGCCAGCAGTGACCTGCCCCCCGCTCTCCCGCAGTATTTT
TRBJ1-1	14	-	TRBD1	TRBV7-2	CASSTPPGQTSAFF	TGTGCCAGCAGCACCCCCCCGGGACAGACATCGGCTTTCTTT
TRBJ1-1	16	-	TRBD1	TRBV7-6	CASSYDRESQKREAFF	TGTGCCAGCAGTTACGACAGGGAATCCCAAAAGAGAGAAGCTTTCTTT
TRBJ1-1	16	-	-	TRBV5-6	CASSLVPGRQVTEAFF	TGTGCCAGCAGCTTGGTTCCAGGGCGGCAGGTCACTGAAGCTTTCTTT
TRBJ1-6	10	-	-	TRBV14	CASSPGDLHF	TGTGCCAGCAGCCCGGGGGACCTCCACTTT
TRBJ2-1	15	once	-	TRBV6-2/TRBV6-3	CASSYSVSSYNEQFF	TGTGCCAGCAGTTACTCGGTGAGCTCCTACAATGAGCAGTTCTTC
TRBJ1-6	17	-	TRBD1	TRBV3-1	CASSRLSRQGAASPLHF	TGTGCCAGCAGCCGACTCAGCAGACAGGGGGCAGCTTCACCCCTCCACTTT
TRBJ2-2	17	once	TRBD2	TRBV7-3	CASSRYPSGRDTGELFF	TGTGCCAGCAGCCGTTATCCTAGCGGGAGAGACACCGGGGAGCTGTTTTTT
TRBJ1-1	13	-	-	TRBV3-1	CASSDPGPTEAFF	TGTGCCAGCAGCGACCCTGGACCCACTGAAGCTTTCTTT
TRBJ2-3	16	-	TRBD2	TRBV5-1	CASFPERGGGTDTQYF	TGCGCCAGCTTTCCAGAGCGGGGGGGAGGAACAGATACGCAGTATTTT
TRBJ1-5	15	-	-	TRBV12-3/TRBV12-4	CASTQGAGRNQPQHF	TGTGCCAGCACCCAAGGGGCAGGTCGCAATCAGCCCCAGCATTTT
TRBJ2-1	11	-	-	TRBV10-3	CAISDPNEQFF	TGTGCCATCAGTGACCCCAATGAGCAGTTCTTC
TRBJ1-2	12	-	TRBD1	TRBV30	CAWSRTGGGYTF	TGTGCCTGGAGCCGGACAGGGGGCGGCTACACCTTC
TRBJ2-1	13	once	TRBD1	TRBV27	CASSSTGDNEQFF	TGTGCCAGCAGTTCGACAGGGGACAATGAGCAGTTCTTC
TRBJ1-2	17	-	-	TRBV5-4	CASSPTLTGRANYGYTF	TGTGCCAGCAGCCCTACTCTGACCGGGAGAGCTAACTATGGCTACACCTTC
TRBJ1-1	17	-	TRBD1	TRBV30	CAWGGRQGMGLNTEAFF	TGTGCCTGGGGCGGCCGACAGGGTATGGGTCTGAACACTGAAGCTTTCTTT
TRBJ2-1	12	once	-	TRBV19	CASSRDVYEQFF	TGTGCCAGTAGTCGGGACGTCTATGAGCAGTTCTTC
TRBJ2-1	19	once	TRBD1	TRBV2	CASSEGATGGAFKVNEQFF	TGTGCCAGCAGTGAAGGTGCCACAGGGGGCGCGTTTAAGGTAAATGAGCAGTTCTTC
TRBJ1-2	16	-	-	TRBV6-2/TRBV6-3	CASRYRDKAFGDGYTF	TGTGCCAGCAGATACCGGGACAAGGCCTTCGGGGATGGCTACACCTTC
TRBJ1-1	16	-	TRBD1	TRBV6-1	CASSGPRTGVTAEAFF	TGTGCCAGCAGTGGGCCTCGGACAGGGGTAACGGCTGAAGCTTTCTTT
TRBJ2-3	13	-	TRBD2	TRBV29-1	CSAAGGPGDTQYF	TGCAGCGCAGCGGGAGGGCCGGGAGATACGCAGTATTTT
TRBJ1-5	16	-	-	TRBV5-6	CASSLEQGRSNQPQHF	TGTGCCAGCAGCTTGGAGCAGGGGCGAAGCAATCAGCCCCAGCATTTT
TRBJ2-2	16	-	-	TRBV27	CASSPGRGVNTGELFF	TGTGCCAGCAGTCCTGGTAGGGGCGTGAACACCGGGGAGCTGTTTTTT
TRBJ2-6	17	-	-	TRBV6-1	CASSPTSGRSGANVLTF	TGTGCCAGCAGTCCGACTAGTGGGCGCTCTGGGGCCAACGTCCTGACTTTC
TRBJ2-2	14	few	TRBD1	TRBV6-1	CASSGSDRAGELFF	TGTGCCAGCAGTGGATCCGACAGGGCCGGGGAGCTGTTTTTT